The 18 T cell receptor beta chains reported below all come from one sample, sequenced in a study of blood T cell repertoires in COVID-19. Produced via immunoSEQ multiplex PCR; TCRdb's table is partial and in-frame only. The data show about 180,000 clones, about 87% seen once. Material for sequencing was peripheral blood. These receptors were taken from a man aged 40-55 years with active or convalescent COVID-19.

This clone appeared a single time. CDR3 in amino acids: CAWRDNTYEQYF. Written as DNA, the CDR3 is TGTGCCTGGAGGGACAATACCTACGAGCAGTACTTC. V and J are TRBV30 and TRBJ2-7; D perhaps matches TRBD1 (5 bases). CDR1 GTSNPN and CDR2 SVGIG come from the germline V gene (reference sequence). This CDR3 region has 12 residues. V shed 3 bases and J shed 2 bases, with 8 bases lying between them.

The chain is built from TRBV6-4 and TRBJ2-1, with a weak D call TRBD1 (6 bases). This CDR3 is built from 16 residues. Germline lookup yields CDR1 MRHNA and CDR2 SNTAGT. The V end lost 0 bases, the J end lost 0 bases, and 9 bases lay between the germline ends. CDR3 sequence: CASSDSGGGSYNEQFF. In nucleotides, the CDR3 is TGTGCCAGCAGTGACTCAGGGGGTGGCTCCTACAATGAGCAGTTCTTC.

The chain employs TRBV5-4 and TRBJ1-1; the match to TRBD1 covers 9 bases. Germline CDR1 is SGHNT and CDR2 is YYREEE (reference sequence). The V and J ends lost 5 bases and 3 bases, in that order; junction bases with no gene match: 5. The CDR3 sequence is 14 residues long. Here the CDR3 reads CASRRQGGDTEAFF. Written as DNA, the CDR3 is TGTGCCAGCAGGCGACAGGGGGGGGACACTGAAGCTTTCTTT. Drawing the rest from reference TRBV5-4 and TRBJ1-1, the complete variable domain is ETGVTQSPTHLIKTRGQQVTLRCSSQSGHNTVSWYQQALGQGPQFIFQYYREEENGRGNFPPRFSGLQFPNYSSELNVNALELDDSALYLCASRRQGGDTEAFFGQGTRLTVV.

The chain recombines TRBV11-2 with TRBJ2-7, with D perhaps TRBD1 (6 bases). This CDR3 has 13 residues. With 0 bases removed from V and 6 bases from J, the gap between germline ends came to 9 bases. Germline V CDR1 and CDR2: SGHAT, FQNNGV. The CDR3 sequence: CASSLDRGSEQYF. The CDR3 bases are TGTGCCAGCAGCTTAGATAGGGGGAGCGAGCAGTACTTC. Full variable domain (rest looked up from reference TRBV11-2 and TRBJ2-7): EAGVAQSPRYKIIEKRQSVAFWCNPISGHATLYWYQQILGQGPKLLIQFQNNGVVDDSQLPKDRFSAERLKGVDSTLKIQPAKLEDSAVYLCASSLDRGSEQYFGPGTRLTVT.

The chain recombines TRBV14 with TRBJ1-2; no clear D gene. Trimming took 0 bases from V and 7 from J, leaving 12 bases between them. Germline values: CDR1 SGHDN, CDR2 FVKESK. This CDR3 spans 14 amino acids. As DNA, the CDR3 is TGTGCCAGCAGCCAAGATAATGGAGTTGGTGGCTACACCTTC. This sequence encodes CASSQDNGVGGYTF.

The rearrangement links TRBV3-1 (or the pseudogene TRBV3-2) to TRBJ1-1; 8 nucleotides match TRBD1. The V segment lost 0 bases and the J segment 6 bases; nucleotides outside the gene matches: 3. In germline, CDR1 is LGHDT, CDR2 YNNKEL (reference sequence). The CDR3 runs 14 residues. CDR3 region: CASSQDYRGAEAFF. The CDR3 DNA is TGTGCCAGCAGCCAAGACTACAGGGGGGCTGAAGCTTTCTTT.

The rearrangement uses TRBV9 and TRBJ2-1, with 7 positions matching TRBD1. This CDR3 region has 16 residues. The junction had 11 bases not matched to a gene; V was cut back by 4 bases and J by 4 bases. Germline CDR1 reads SGDLS; CDR2 reads YYNGEE. In DNA, the CDR3 is TGTGCCAGCAGCCCACGGACAGGCCAAGGATACAATGAGCAGTTCTTC. Translated: CASSPRTGQGYNEQFF.

The rearrangement uses TRBV4-3 and TRBJ1-6, with TRBD1 matching 7 bases. Per germline, CDR1 LGHNA and CDR2 YSLEER. The CDR3 length is 18 residues. The V and J ends lost 0 bases and 10 bases, in that order; junction bases with no gene match: 15. CDR3 amino acids: CASSQELTDRGQGSPLHF. CDR3 DNA: TGCGCCAGCAGCCAAGAGCTTACAGATAGGGGGCAGGGATCACCCCTCCACTTT.

This rearrangement joins TRBV5-1 to TRBJ2-3; 11 nucleotides align to TRBD2. The CDR3 consists of 17 residues. Germline V lookup: CDR1 SGHRS, CDR2 YFSETQ. The trim removed 3 bases at V and 1 base at J, leaving 7 bases unmatched. CDR3 bases: TGCGCCAGCAGCTCCCAATCTAGCGGGGGGCGCACAGATACGCAGTATTTT. It translates to CASSSQSSGGRTDTQYF.

This clone was seen only once. The V call is TRBV7-2, the J call TRBJ1-6; 7 bases match TRBD1. CDR3 length: 16 residues. Germline V lookup: CDR1 SGHTA, CDR2 FQGNSA. The junction had 6 bases not matched to a gene; V was cut back by 2 bases and J by 5 bases. The CDR3, as DNA: TGTGCCAGCAGCTTACAGGGGACAGCTAATAATTCACCCCTCCACTTT. As protein: CASSLQGTANNSPLHF.

This chain uses TRBV20-1 with TRBJ1-3; 9 nucleotides line up with TRBD1. Losses at the gene ends were 3 bases for V and 9 bases for J; bases not matched to a gene: 6. The germline CDR1 and CDR2 sequences are DFQATT and SNEGSKA (reference sequence). This CDR3 region has 13 residues. The CDR3, as DNA: TGCAGTGCTAGTACAGGGGGCTCATCCACCATATATTTT. Protein: CSASTGGSSTIYF.

The chain recombines TRBV5-1 with TRBJ1-1; no firm D call. The CDR3 runs 14 residues. Between the trimmed V and J ends, which lost 0 bases and 7 bases, there was a span of 13 bases. CDR1 is SGHRS and CDR2 is YFSETQ in the germline V gene. The CDR3 reads CASSLAPKSGEAFF. The CDR3 DNA reads TGCGCCAGCAGCTTGGCCCCCAAGAGCGGTGAAGCTTTCTTT.

This chain connects TRBV6-5 to TRBJ1-5; weak D call: TRBD1 (6 bases). The V gene lost 6 bases and the J gene lost 4 bases, with 16 bases spanning the gap. CDR1 is MNHEY and CDR2 is SVGAGI in the germline V gene. The CDR3 length is 15 residues. The CDR3 region has the DNA TGTGCCAGCAGGGATCCGACAGGAAGAAATCAGCCCCAGCATTTT. Translation gives CASRDPTGRNQPQHF.

The rearrangement uses TRBV6-1 and TRBJ1-1; 8 bases are shared with TRBD1. This CDR3 is built from 15 residues. Germline CDR1 is MNHNS and CDR2 is SASEGT. J lost 1 base, V lost 3 bases, and 4 bases had no gene match. The CDR3 loop reads CASSERTGWNTEAFF. The CDR3 DNA sequence: TGTGCCAGCAGTGAGCGGACAGGGTGGAACACTGAAGCTTTCTTT.

The V call is TRBV9, the J call TRBJ1-2, with D unresolved. The ends were cut back, 4 bases at V and 4 bases at J, with 23 bases in the middle. The CDR3 is made up of 17 amino acids. CDR1 is SGDLS and CDR2 is YYNGEE in the germline V gene. CDR3 amino acids: CASSTLPQTEVIYGYTF. The CDR3 DNA is TGTGCCAGCAGCACCTTACCCCAGACCGAGGTTATCTATGGCTACACCTTC.

The CDR3 loop reads CASGTGPNNEQFF. For the CDR3, the DNA is TGTGCCAGCGGTACAGGGCCAAACAATGAGCAGTTCTTC. The V gene is TRBV7-3, the J gene TRBJ2-1, with a weak D call TRBD1 (6 bases). CDR1 is SGHTA, CDR2 FQGTGA, per germline. V was trimmed by 8 bases and J by 5 bases, leaving 13 bases between them. CDR3 length: 13 residues.

The chain combines TRBV27 with TRBJ2-3; the D gene is possibly TRBD2 (5 bases). The V end was cut by 3 bases, the J end by 5 bases, with 21 bases between. Germline V gives CDR1 MNHEY, CDR2 SMNVEV (reference sequence). CDR3 length equals 17 residues. The CDR3 is CASSFGSRATRVDTQYF. CDR3 bases: TGTGCCAGCAGTTTTGGTTCGCGGGCTACTCGCGTAGATACGCAGTATTTT.

CDR3 sequence reads: CASRGLSYEQYF. CDR3 DNA: TGTGCCAGCAGGGGCCTCTCCTACGAGCAGTACTTC. This chain links TRBV12-3 or TRBV12-4 with TRBJ2-7; D gene ambiguous. The CDR3 has 12 residues. Between the trimmed V and J ends, which lost 6 bases and 0 bases, there was a span of 6 bases.